The rows below give T cell receptor beta chains drawn from one sample of a study of beta chain features in type 1 diabetes. Using immunoSEQ multiplex PCR, the repertoire was profiled, and TCRdb retains in-frame clones only, with some absent. The sample consists of 630,000 or so clones, more than 13% of them appearing once. The sequencing sample was made of naive CD4+ T cells from blood. The source of these receptors is a man younger than 30 with type 1 diabetes. The CDR3 runs from the conserved cysteine through the conserved F or W. D genes are given only for firm matches. Not every row has a clone size; where given, it reads once, few, many or a size class.

CDR3nt,CDR3aa,d_gene,j_gene,v_gene,abundance
TGTGCCAGCAGCCTAGATCCCTCCACTAATGAAAAACTGTTTTTT,CASSLDPSTNEKLFF,-,TRBJ1-4,TRBV7-9,-
TGTGCCACCTCCTCCGGGTTCAACACTGAAGCTTTCTTT,CATSSGFNTEAFF,-,TRBJ1-1,TRBV25-1,-
TGTGCCTGGAGTGTACAGAATGAGCAGTTCTTC,CAWSVQNEQFF,-,TRBJ2-1,TRBV30,-
TGTGCCAGCAGCCTCTCCCCGACGGGGAACTATGGCTACACCTTC,CASSLSPTGNYGYTF,-,TRBJ1-2,TRBV4-2,-
TGCAGCGTTGACCAGGGCGGTCGGACAGATACGCAGTATTTT,CSVDQGGRTDTQYF,-,TRBJ2-3,TRBV29-1,few
TGTGCCAGCTCACGGGACAGGGATCAAGAGACCCAGTACTTC,CASSRDRDQETQYF,TRBD1,TRBJ2-5,TRBV18,few
TGTGCCTGGAGTGTAGGCAAGAACTATGGCTACACCTTC,CAWSVGKNYGYTF,-,TRBJ1-2,TRBV30,few
TGTGCCAGCAGCCAAGAAAGTGGGTTGGGTGAGCAGTACTTC,CASSQESGLGEQYF,-,TRBJ2-7,TRBV4-2,-
TGTGCCTCCCCCGGGGCTAGCGGGAACACCGGGGAGCTGTTTTTT,CASPGASGNTGELFF,TRBD2,TRBJ2-2,TRBV30,few
TGCGCCAGCAGTGAGTCAGGATCTAGCCAGTTCTTC,CASSESGSSQFF,-,TRBJ2-1,TRBV10-2,-
TGTGCCAGCAGCTTACTCCAGGGGAACACTGAAGCTTTCTTT,CASSLLQGNTEAFF,-,TRBJ1-1,TRBV7-2,-
TGTGCCAGTAGATCCCCGATGGGACTCTCCTACAATGAGCAGTTCTTC,CASRSPMGLSYNEQFF,-,TRBJ2-1,TRBV19,-
TGTGCCAGCAGCCCTAGCGGGAGGACTAATACCTACGAGCAGTACTTC,CASSPSGRTNTYEQYF,TRBD2,TRBJ2-7,TRBV7-9,few
TGTGCCAGTAGGCGTATGGGGGGCGTTAGCTCTGGGGCCAACGTCCTGACTTTC,CASRRMGGVSSGANVLTF,-,TRBJ2-6,TRBV19,few
TGTGCCAGCAGCCCCCGGACTAGCGGGAACACCGGGGAGCTGTTTTTT,CASSPRTSGNTGELFF,TRBD2,TRBJ2-2,TRBV7-2,-
TGTGCCATCAGTGAATACCAGGGTCCTGGGGCCAACGTCCTGACTTTC,CAISEYQGPGANVLTF,-,TRBJ2-6,TRBV10-3,few
TGTGCCAGCAGTGAAACTAGCGGGAGGGCCGCAGGTTACAATGAGCAGTTCTTC,CASSETSGRAAGYNEQFF,TRBD2,TRBJ2-1,TRBV9,-
TGTGCCAGCAGCTTAAGGCCCGGGGAGAGCTACACCTTC,CASSLRPGESYTF,-,TRBJ1-2,TRBV7-9,-
TGTGCCAGCAGCTTGGAACAGACAGGGGGGTATGGCTACACCTTC,CASSLEQTGGYGYTF,TRBD1,TRBJ1-2,TRBV5-4,-
TGTGCCTGGCAAAGGAACCGGATCCCCTCATCGAATCAGCCCCAGCATTTT,CAWQRNRIPSSNQPQHF,-,TRBJ1-5,TRBV30,-
TGTGCCAGCAGCTCGGACACCTACGAGCAGTACTTC,CASSSDTYEQYF,-,TRBJ2-7,TRBV11-1,few
TGTGCCTGGAGTGTCTCGGGGAATACGCAGTATTTT,CAWSVSGNTQYF,-,TRBJ2-3,TRBV30,-
TGTGCCTGGAGTGTAACCCCCGGGGTACTGTACGAGCAGTACTTC,CAWSVTPGVLYEQYF,-,TRBJ2-7,TRBV30,few
TGCAGCGTGGACGGGCAGGGAGAGGCCGTACGGTACAATGAGCAGTTCTTC,CSVDGQGEAVRYNEQFF,-,TRBJ2-1,TRBV29-1,-
TGTGCCACCAGCAGTCCGGGATACAGGGACGATGAGCAGTTCTTC,CATSSPGYRDDEQFF,-,TRBJ2-1,TRBV15,few
TGTGCCAGCAGTGAAGCGCTGGGCGGCGCGCCCCAGCATTTT,CASSEALGGAPQHF,-,TRBJ1-5,TRBV2,-
TGTGCCAGCAGCCCTCGGACAGGGAAGGATGAGCAGTTCTTC,CASSPRTGKDEQFF,TRBD1,TRBJ2-1,TRBV7-6,few
TGTGCCAGCAGCAAATTATGGACGGCCCCCACGGAGACCCAGTACTTC,CASSKLWTAPTETQYF,-,TRBJ2-5,TRBV21-1,few
TGTGCCAGCAGCTCCCGACTAGCCGTCGACGCGCAGTATTTT,CASSSRLAVDAQYF,TRBD2,TRBJ2-3,TRBV7-2,-
TGTGCCACCCGGACCCGACAGCCCGGGGGTTCACCCCTCCACTTT,CATRTRQPGGSPLHF,-,TRBJ1-6,TRBV6-1,-
TGTGCCAGCAGCTTTAGACAACCCGGGGAGACCCAGTACTTC,CASSFRQPGETQYF,-,TRBJ2-5,TRBV7-2,few
TGTGCCAGCAGCTACGGGAGGGGGACGCAGTATTTT,CASSYGRGTQYF,TRBD2,TRBJ2-3,TRBV7-2,-
TGTGCCAGCAGCTTAGGCCGGGTCTCGGGGACCCAGTACTTC,CASSLGRVSGTQYF,-,TRBJ2-5,TRBV13,few
TGTGCCACTGTCACGGGAGGGCCATCAGATACGCAGTATTTT,CATVTGGPSDTQYF,TRBD2,TRBJ2-3,TRBV5-5,few
TGTGCCAGCAGCCGACGCGACAGGGGCGCCTACGAGCAGTACTTC,CASSRRDRGAYEQYF,TRBD1,TRBJ2-7,TRBV27,few
TGCGCCAGCAGCTTGGCCCCGCCAAGAAGGACTAGCACAGATACGCAGTATTTT,CASSLAPPRRTSTDTQYF,-,TRBJ2-3,TRBV5-1,-
TGTGCCAGCAGCTTACCCCGACTAGCGACCTATGAGCAGTTCTTC,CASSLPRLATYEQFF,TRBD2,TRBJ2-1,TRBV7-9,few
TGTGCCAGCAGCTTTGGCAGGGGTGTAGACGGAAACACCATATATTTT,CASSFGRGVDGNTIYF,-,TRBJ1-3,TRBV7-9,once
TGTGCCAGCATTGGGAAGTGGGGTTACGACTATGGCTACACCTTC,CASIGKWGYDYGYTF,-,TRBJ1-2,TRBV5-6,-
TGTGCCAGCAGCAACCTACAGGGGGCCTCACCCCTCCACTTT,CASSNLQGASPLHF,TRBD1,TRBJ1-6,TRBV2,few
TGTGCCAGCAGTCGACCGGGTCATGCAGATACGCAGTATTTT,CASSRPGHADTQYF,-,TRBJ2-3,TRBV7-2,-
TGTGCCTGGAGTTCGGAGTTGAACACTGAAGCTTTCTTT,CAWSSELNTEAFF,-,TRBJ1-1,TRBV30,few
TGCAGTGCTAACAGGTACAGGGAGCAGTTCTTC,CSANRYREQFF,-,TRBJ2-1,TRBV20-1,few
TGTGCCAGCAGTTACAGACAGGCGTCCTACGAGCAGTACTTC,CASSYRQASYEQYF,-,TRBJ2-7,TRBV6-5,few